This is a list of T cell receptor beta chains from one sample in a study of response to subunit inactivated influenza vaccine. TCRdb ran MiXCR on the RT-PCR reads and lists one entry per CDR3 protein. Among approximately 520,000 distinct CDR3 sequences, approximately 17% were seen once, and the ten largest hold less than 4%. The specimen comprised CD4+ T cells sorted from PBMCs, sampled around 25 months after vaccination. These receptors all come from a man aged 50-75 years who received an inactivated influenza vaccine. Both conserved end residues are part of each CDR3. A D gene is named only where the DNA matches it firmly. The size entry is marked missing in some rows and otherwise reads once, few, many or a size class.

V,J,D,size,DNA,CDR3
TRBV29-1,TRBJ1-2,TRBD1,few,TGCAGCGTTGAGTGGCCCGACAGGGCCTCCGGCTACACCTTC,CSVEWPDRASGYTF
TRBV19,TRBJ2-5,.,.,TGTGCCAGCCGAACGACAGGAGTCCCAGAGACCCAGTACTTC,CASRTTGVPETQYF
TRBV24-1,TRBJ2-3,TRBD2,few,TGTGCCACCAGCCCCCTCGGTGGGGCGGGGGGCACAGATACGCAGTATTTT,CATSPLGGAGGTDTQYF
TRBV20-1,TRBJ2-7,.,.,TGCAGTGCTAGAGGCACACACAACCCCTACGAGCAGTACTTC,CSARGTHNPYEQYF
TRBV5-5,TRBJ2-5,TRBD1,few,TGTGCCAGCAGCTGGACAGGGGTAGCGGGCCAAGAGACCCAGTACTTC,CASSWTGVAGQETQYF
TRBV5-1,TRBJ2-1,.,once,TGCGCCAGCAGCTTGCAAACGGGGTCCTACAATGAGCAGTTCTTC,CASSLQTGSYNEQFF
TRBV20-1,TRBJ1-4,.,.,TGCAGTGCTAGTCTGTCAAGCGATGAAAAACTGTTTTTT,CSASLSSDEKLFF
TRBV6-5,TRBJ1-1,.,few,TGTGCCAGCAGTTACTCTGGGTTTGGGAACACTGAAGCTTTCTTT,CASSYSGFGNTEAFF
TRBV20-1,TRBJ2-7,.,few,TGCAGTGCTAGAGGAAATTTAGTCGGGGAACCGGGTGAGCAGTACTTC,CSARGNLVGEPGEQYF
TRBV5-1,TRBJ2-7,TRBD2,few,TGCGCCAGCAGCGGCCGGACTAGCGGGAGGAACGAGCAGTACTTC,CASSGRTSGRNEQYF
TRBV29-1,TRBJ2-1,.,few,TGCAGCCCCCGCGTGGCGGGGAGTGAGCAGTTCTTC,CSPRVAGSEQFF
TRBV6-6,TRBJ1-4,.,.,TGTGCCAGCAGTCCGATCGGGAATGAAAAACTGTTTTTT,CASSPIGNEKLFF
TRBV10-3,TRBJ2-2,TRBD2,few,TGTGCCATCAGATCCGCTACTAGCGGGGTCACCGGGGAGCTGTTTTTT,CAIRSATSGVTGELFF
TRBV18,TRBJ2-7,.,.,TGTGCCAGCTCACCACCATCTGGCGGAAACCATTACGAGCAGTACTTC,CASSPPSGGNHYEQYF
TRBV5-1,TRBJ2-1,TRBD2,many,TGCGCCAGCAGCTTAGCGGGGGGGCCGAATGAGCAGTTCTTC,CASSLAGGPNEQFF
TRBV7-8,TRBJ1-4,.,.,TGTGCCAGCAGCTACGAGCGCGTTCCAACTAATGAAAAACTGTTTTTT,CASSYERVPTNEKLFF
TRBV2,TRBJ2-7,.,.,TGTGCCAGCACGGTTACCTACGAGCAGTACTTC,CASTVTYEQYF
TRBV7-3,TRBJ2-3,.,.,TGTGCCAGCAGGCTTAGCGGAGGGGGAGATACGCAGTATTTT,CASRLSGGGDTQYF
TRBV6-5,TRBJ1-5,.,few,TGTGCCAGCAGTTACTCGCTGGGCAGCCCCAATCAGCCCCAGCATTTT,CASSYSLGSPNQPQHF
TRBV29-1,TRBJ1-5,.,.,TGCAGCGTTGGGGCCTACGGCGGTCAGCCCCAGCATTTT,CSVGAYGGQPQHF
TRBV20-1,TRBJ2-1,TRBD1,few,TGCAGTGCTAGTTCGGGAACAGGGGCCTACAATGAGCAGTTCTTC,CSASSGTGAYNEQFF
TRBV5-1,TRBJ2-3,.,few,TGCGCCAGCAGCTTGAAGGGACAAAGCACAGATACGCAGTATTTT,CASSLKGQSTDTQYF